A selection of T cell receptor beta chains follows, all from one sample in a study of early T cells in non-severe SARS-CoV-2 infection. TCRdb independently ran MiXCR on the 5' RACE reads; one entry per CDR3 protein. The sample lists some 82,000 distinct CDR3 sequences, roughly 12% seen once, with under 3% in the top ten. Sequencing used whole blood. Receptors were obtained from an adult who was a healthcare worker with PCR-confirmed SARS-CoV-2 infection or an uninfected control (not recorded which). The CDR3 runs from the conserved cysteine through the conserved F or W.

J gene | V gene | CDR3 protein
TRBJ2-7 | TRBV3-1 | CASSPPRFPYEQYF
TRBJ2-1 | TRBV5-4 | CASSFSGGINNEQFF
TRBJ2-3 | TRBV4-1 | CASSQEGQTAQYF
TRBJ2-1 | TRBV11-2 | CASSLEVWTGSNEQFF
TRBJ1-4 | TRBV6-4 | CTRMGAANEKLFF
TRBJ2-1 | TRBV20-1 | CSAGARARSGGYNEQFF
TRBJ2-2 | TRBV28 | CASSSPGTRLTGELFF
TRBJ1-1 | TRBV29-1 | CSVDNRGPQGKAFF
TRBJ2-7 | TRBV18 | CASSGTGGGHEQYF
TRBJ2-5 | TRBV29-1 | CSVEFWEETQYF
TRBJ2-7 | TRBV6-1 | CASNGEAYEQYF
TRBJ2-3 | TRBV29-1 | CSVSWTSGGLTDTQYF
TRBJ2-7 | TRBV10-2 | CAGSEGQGYEQYF
TRBJ2-4 | TRBV21-1 | CASGEGLAGSKNIQYF
TRBJ2-2 | TRBV2 | CASSRQFANTGELFF
TRBJ2-5 | TRBV11-3 | CASSLGQGASETQYF
TRBJ2-7 | TRBV11-3 | CASSGRVNGYEQYF
TRBJ2-3 | TRBV10-3 | CAISESTGLSTDTQYF
TRBJ2-3 | TRBV10-3 | CATKPAPTRTGTDTQYF
TRBJ2-7 | TRBV6-6 | CASSYSLPGAQRLYEQYF
TRBJ2-3 | TRBV10-3 | CAISGAGVRTDTQYF
TRBJ2-3 | TRBV9 | CASSFTGTGGTDTQYF
TRBJ2-3 | TRBV27 | CASSPSPRTYTQYF
TRBJ1-4 | TRBV5-1 | CASSLTGLNEKLFF
TRBJ2-1 | TRBV11-2 | CATNHVGGEQFF
TRBJ1-2 | TRBV11-2 | CASSLIDAYGYTF
TRBJ2-3 | TRBV6-5 | CASSREAPKSTDTQYF
TRBJ2-7 | TRBV7-9 | CASSSGRALEQYF
TRBJ1-3 | TRBV29-1 | CSVEGPPGQGLRNTIYF
TRBJ2-1 | TRBV19 | CASSPGRSPYNEQFF
TRBJ1-2 | TRBV12-3/TRBV12-4 | CASSFSRGGTRAYGYTF
TRBJ1-4 | TRBV24-1 | CATSETGTGDEKLFF
TRBJ1-5 | TRBV6-1 | CASRQATDYQPQHF
TRBJ1-5 | TRBV29-1 | CSVGDYNQPQHF
TRBJ2-2 | TRBV20-1 | CSVRVAGGTGELFF
TRBJ1-1 | TRBV6-4 | CASSALENTEAFF
TRBJ2-7 | TRBV11-2 | CASSFKGYEQYF
TRBJ1-2 | TRBV30 | CAWSTGTGGYTF
TRBJ2-5 | TRBV5-6 | CASSLDRRETQYF
TRBJ2-1 | TRBV12-3/TRBV12-4 | CASSLRGDYYNEQFF
TRBJ2-1 | TRBV7-8 | CASSLRAGSSYNEQFF
TRBJ2-5 | TRBV5-1 | CASSLMDQETQYF
TRBJ1-1 | TRBV29-1 | CSVFDGVPEAFF
TRBJ2-3 | TRBV7-9 | CASSLQKNTDTQYF
TRBJ1-1 | TRBV28 | CASSVGGMNTEAFF
TRBJ1-2 | TRBV20-1 | CSARTGSSGYTF
TRBJ2-1 | TRBV20-1 | CSARVAPASNEQFF
TRBJ2-1 | TRBV11-2 | CASSLTSGGYYNEQFF
TRBJ1-1 | TRBV20-1 | CSASQDLNTEAFF
TRBJ2-7 | TRBV30 | CAWSARSPSEQYF
TRBJ1-5 | TRBV4-1 | CASSHPGGANQPQHF
TRBJ1-4 | TRBV7-9 | CASSMSVLGNEKLFF
TRBJ1-1 | TRBV11-2 | CASSLTGGQGRAFF